The present TCR beta chain was sequenced within a study of response to subunit inactivated influenza vaccine. This clonotype was counted between two and nine times. As yet, its antigen is unknown. Each CDR3 protein gets one entry after TCRdb re-called the RT-PCR reads with MiXCR. Among 530,000 or so distinct CDR3 sequences listed, 12% were seen once. Study-wide results and limits: Authors suggested seasonal influenza vaccinations each recruit few new T cells.

V gave up 7 bases and J gave up 7 bases; unmatched junction bases: 10. This CDR3 has 15 amino acids. The chain employs TRBV12-3 or TRBV12-4 and TRBJ2-1; 10 nucleotides match TRBD1. The receptor was isolated from a man over 45 who received an inactivated influenza vaccine. The material was PBMCs from blood, obtained on the day of vaccination. The DNA of the CDR3 is TGTGCCAGCAACGACAGGGGGCTAACGCGTAATGAGCAGTTCTTC. Translating it yields CASNDRGLTRNEQFF.